This T cell receptor (beta chain) was recorded in a study of blood T cell repertoires in COVID-19. Across the study: PBMCs, B-cell-depleted T cells, or T cells provided the cDNA or gDNA that made up the material.

Methods used by the authors: Quantification of nucleated cells was approximated via reference gene primer amplification. Here immunoSEQ multiplex PCR was the method, and the copy in TCRdb shows in-frame clones only, minus some. That table gives V, J and clone size, and the DNA gave D and trimming. The repertoire holds under 250,000 clones, with approximately 80% as singletons. CDR3 length equals 14 residues. Germline V gene data show CDR1 as GTSNPN and CDR2 as SVGIG (reference sequence). Concerning this clone: At one boundary the junction diverges from the germline segment, which might be a read error.

Sequenced input: peripheral blood. The chain joins TRBV30 to TRBJ2-5; a weak D match, TRBD1 (5 bases). This TCR was recovered from a woman in her sixties with active or convalescent COVID-19. CDR3 nucleotide sequence: TGTGCCTGGAGTGAGGGGCTCCGCGTTAGAATTGTGAACTTC. Residues: CAWSEGLRVRIVNF.